The subject of this entry is one T cell receptor beta chain. This clonotype was seen more than once but under ten times. Its antigen is currently not known. Per-nucleotide qualities are absent, and no much larger clonotype sits a single base away. This specimen belongs to a study of human T cells and chemical hapten exposure (dated by TCRdb to the early 2020s). Turning to the overall study: For sensitization, 2% DPC in acetone was applied to a 2 cm by 2 cm area of upper inner arm skin. Weekly therapeutic DPC doses were additionally applied to the scalp of patients throughout the approximately 24-week study period. Patch testing was performed on the upper back with Finn chambers containing 0.01% DPC, and the patch tests were scored after 6 days according to International Contact Dermatitis Research Group standards. The patient cohort, mostly female, included alopecia areata with under or over 50% scalp involvement, alopecia totalis and alopecia universalis. Libraries were combined into a pool for sequencing, and differences in TCR yield between samples came mainly from small differences in library volumes within the pool. This study followed changes in the peripheral blood TCR repertoire in vivo during primary and secondary sensitization of alopecia patients to the hapten diphenylcyclopropenone (DPC). Blood was sampled from patients pre-sensitization (week 0) and at 2, 6 and about 24 weeks after DPC sensitization. For TCR sequencing, blood came from twenty-nine alopecia patients at anywhere from one to four time points (pre-sensitization, 2, 6 and 24 weeks).

Its CDR3 holds 14 amino acids, cysteine through phenylalanine. The sequence is cut down to CDR3 DNA, 42 bases in frame from base 1. From the germline V gene, CDR1 is MNHEY and CDR2 is SVGEGT. For this chain, trimming is 5 bases at the V end and 0 bases at the J end, and the number of junction bases without a gene match is 1. Results and caveats for the whole study, not just this receptor: Compared with pre-sensitization or healthy control sets, expanded TCRs formed significantly more large CDR3 similarity clusters, which is consistent with antigen-driven responses. Repeated subsampling changed both the strength of the expansion versus patch-test correlation and the threshold at which that correlation became significant. DPC sensitization did not change the number of TCRs with a frequency above 1 in 1000, and there was no evidence of changes in global repertoire structure. All patients had alopecia, a presumed autoimmune disease, so their immune response might differ from that of healthy individuals. Patch test score correlated positively with the number of PT1 expanded TCRs, reaching significance at thresholds 8, 16 and 32 but not at 4.

What this sample's time point label stands for: pre-sensitization, week 0. The treatment or condition label on this specimen signifies: therapeutic diphenylcyclopropenone sensitization with weekly scalp DPC. At each patch-test visit, blood was drawn before the patch test was applied. Patients were considered eligible if aged 18 to 70, diagnosed with alopecia and deemed suitable for DPC therapy, and patients were excluded if pregnant. Total RNA was extracted from unfractionated whole blood collected in Tempus Blood RNA tubes. The library was made by RACE. Reads for this sample came from a NextSeq 500. During library preparation, unique molecular identifiers were attached to individual cDNA molecules so that TCRs could be counted quantitatively and reproducibly. From each blood RNA sample, both TCR alpha and TCR beta chains were sequenced. Processing in the source paper ran as follows. Samples had a median of roughly 100,000 TCRs, with a range from roughly 20,000 to 700,000. V, J and CDR3 annotation of the TCR reads was carried out using the Decombinator software suite. For PS versus PT1 abundance plots, all samples were subsampled to the same number of TCRs (28,000). Expanded TCRs were defined as absent before sensitization and observed at least eight times at the 2-week time point. TCRdb trimmed public reads at Q25 via fastp, called clones via MiXCR and kept in-frame beta chains. Rows with one shared CDR3 protein collapse into an entry with the most common genes and DNA. These V and J calls are TCRdb output, not the study's own analysis. In all, the sample holds 250,000 or so distinct CDR3 sequences, and about 9.4% of those were seen once. The top ten constitute about 2.1% of the sample.

Recombination connected TRBV6-2 or TRBV6-3 to TRBJ2-5; 9 nucleotides in the junction match TRBD1. The specimen comprised whole blood, sampled in connection with sensitization to the hapten diphenylcyclopropenone (DPC). This clonotype was obtained from a woman between 40 and 55 years old with alopecia areata. Some clones in this sample may be carry-over from other donors' samples. The DNA is as follows: TGTGCCAGCAGTCGACAGGGGGACCAAGAGACCCAGTACTTC. Its protein product is CASSRQGDQETQYF.